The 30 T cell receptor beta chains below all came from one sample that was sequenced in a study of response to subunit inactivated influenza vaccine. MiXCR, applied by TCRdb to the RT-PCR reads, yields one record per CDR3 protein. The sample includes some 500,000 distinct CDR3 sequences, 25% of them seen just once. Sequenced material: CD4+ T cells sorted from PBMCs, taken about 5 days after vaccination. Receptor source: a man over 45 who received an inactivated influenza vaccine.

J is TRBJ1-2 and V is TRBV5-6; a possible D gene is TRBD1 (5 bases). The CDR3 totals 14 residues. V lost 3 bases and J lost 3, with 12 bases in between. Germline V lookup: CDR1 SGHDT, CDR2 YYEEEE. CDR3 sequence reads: CASSWAGPYYGYTF. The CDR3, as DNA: TGTGCCAGCAGCTGGGCGGGACCGTACTATGGCTACACCTTC. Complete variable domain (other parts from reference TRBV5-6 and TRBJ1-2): DAGVTQSPTHLIKTRGQQVTLRCSPKSGHDTVSWYQQALGQGPQFIFQYYEEEERQRGNFPDRFSGHQFPNYSSELNVNALLLGDSALYLCASSWAGPYYGYTFGSGTRLTVV.

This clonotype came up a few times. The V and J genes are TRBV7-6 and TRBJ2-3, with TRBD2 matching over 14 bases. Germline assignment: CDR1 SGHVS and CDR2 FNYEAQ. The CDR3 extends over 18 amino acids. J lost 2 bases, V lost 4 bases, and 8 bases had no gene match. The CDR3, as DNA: TGTGCCAGCAGCTCCGTTCGACTAGCGGGGGGGGCCACAGATACGCAGTATTTT. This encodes CASSSVRLAGGATDTQYF.

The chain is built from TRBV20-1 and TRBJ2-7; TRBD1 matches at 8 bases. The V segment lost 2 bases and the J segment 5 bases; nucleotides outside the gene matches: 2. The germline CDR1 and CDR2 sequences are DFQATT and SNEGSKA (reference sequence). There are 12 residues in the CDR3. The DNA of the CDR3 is TGCAGTGCTAGAAAGACAGGGGACGAGCAGTACTTC. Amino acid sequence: CSARKTGDEQYF.

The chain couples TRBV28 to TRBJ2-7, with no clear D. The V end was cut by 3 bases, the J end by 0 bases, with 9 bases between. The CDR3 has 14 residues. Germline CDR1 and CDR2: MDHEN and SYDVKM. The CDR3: CASSLPIPSYEQYF. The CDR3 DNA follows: TGTGCCAGCAGTTTGCCAATCCCCTCCTACGAGCAGTACTTC.

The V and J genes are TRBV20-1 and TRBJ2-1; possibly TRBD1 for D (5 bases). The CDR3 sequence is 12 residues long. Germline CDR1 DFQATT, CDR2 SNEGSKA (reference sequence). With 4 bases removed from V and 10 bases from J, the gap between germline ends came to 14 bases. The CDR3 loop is CSAKVQGDEQFF. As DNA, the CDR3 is TGCAGTGCTAAAGTGCAGGGTGACGAGCAGTTCTTC.

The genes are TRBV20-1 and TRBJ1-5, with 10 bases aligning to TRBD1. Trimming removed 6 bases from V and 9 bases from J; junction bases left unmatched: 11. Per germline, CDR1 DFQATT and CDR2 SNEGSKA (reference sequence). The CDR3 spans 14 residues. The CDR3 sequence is CSARSGTGASPQHF. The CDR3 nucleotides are TGCAGTGCAAGATCCGGGACAGGGGCCTCGCCCCAGCATTTT.

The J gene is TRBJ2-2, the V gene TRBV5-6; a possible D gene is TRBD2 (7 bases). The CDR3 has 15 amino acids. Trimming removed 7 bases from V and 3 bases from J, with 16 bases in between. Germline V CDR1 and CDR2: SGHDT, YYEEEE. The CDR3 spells CASWKSGGHTGELFF. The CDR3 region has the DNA TGTGCCAGCTGGAAGTCGGGGGGCCACACCGGGGAGCTGTTTTTT.

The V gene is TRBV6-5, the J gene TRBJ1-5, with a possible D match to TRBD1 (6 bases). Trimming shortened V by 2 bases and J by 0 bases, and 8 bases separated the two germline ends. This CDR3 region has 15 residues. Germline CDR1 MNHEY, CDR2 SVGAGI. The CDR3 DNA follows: TGTGCCAGCAGTTACCGAGGGGGTAGCAATCAGCCCCAGCATTTT. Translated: CASSYRGGSNQPQHF.

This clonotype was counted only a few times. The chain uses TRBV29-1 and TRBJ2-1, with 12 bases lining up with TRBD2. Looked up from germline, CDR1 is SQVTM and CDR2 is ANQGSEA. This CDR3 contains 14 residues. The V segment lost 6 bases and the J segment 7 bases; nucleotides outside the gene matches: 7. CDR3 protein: CSVLTSGSPNEQFF. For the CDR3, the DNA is TGCAGCGTGTTGACTAGCGGGAGCCCTAATGAGCAGTTCTTC.

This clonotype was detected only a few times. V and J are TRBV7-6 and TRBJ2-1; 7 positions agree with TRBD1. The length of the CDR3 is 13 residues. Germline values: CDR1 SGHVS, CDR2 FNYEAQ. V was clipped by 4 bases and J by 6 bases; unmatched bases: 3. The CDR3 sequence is CASSWTGPNEQFF. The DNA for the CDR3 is TGTGCCAGCAGCTGGACAGGTCCCAATGAGCAGTTCTTC.

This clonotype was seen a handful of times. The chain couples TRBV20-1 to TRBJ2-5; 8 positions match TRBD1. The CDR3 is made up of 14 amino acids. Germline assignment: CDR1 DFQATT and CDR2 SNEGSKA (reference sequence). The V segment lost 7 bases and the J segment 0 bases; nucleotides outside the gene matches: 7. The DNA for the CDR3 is TGCAGTGGGATGACAGGGGCGTACCAAGAGACCCAGTACTTC. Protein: CSGMTGAYQETQYF.

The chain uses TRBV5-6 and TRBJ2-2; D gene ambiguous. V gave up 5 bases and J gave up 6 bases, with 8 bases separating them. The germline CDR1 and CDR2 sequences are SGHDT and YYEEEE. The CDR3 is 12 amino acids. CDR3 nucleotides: TGTGCCAGCAGTTTACATTCCGGGGAGCTGTTTTTT. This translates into CASSLHSGELFF.

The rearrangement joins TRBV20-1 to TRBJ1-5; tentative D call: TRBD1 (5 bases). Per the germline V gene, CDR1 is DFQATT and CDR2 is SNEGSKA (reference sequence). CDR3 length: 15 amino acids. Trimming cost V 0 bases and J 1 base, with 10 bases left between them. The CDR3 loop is CSARDDGASNQPQHF. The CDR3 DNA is TGCAGTGCTAGAGATGATGGGGCCAGCAATCAGCCCCAGCATTTT.

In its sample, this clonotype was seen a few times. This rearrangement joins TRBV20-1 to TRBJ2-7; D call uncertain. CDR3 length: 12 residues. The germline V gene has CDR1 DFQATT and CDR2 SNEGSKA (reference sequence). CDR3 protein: CSPHEQTYEQYF. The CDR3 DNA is TGCAGCCCCCACGAGCAGACCTACGAGCAGTACTTC.

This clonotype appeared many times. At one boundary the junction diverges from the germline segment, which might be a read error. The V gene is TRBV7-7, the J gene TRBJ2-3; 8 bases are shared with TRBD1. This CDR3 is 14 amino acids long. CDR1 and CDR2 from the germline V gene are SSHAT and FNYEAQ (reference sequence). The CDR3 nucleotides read TGTGCTAGCAGCTTAAGTCCAGGGGGCGGTACGCAGTATTTT. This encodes CASSLSPGGGTQYF.

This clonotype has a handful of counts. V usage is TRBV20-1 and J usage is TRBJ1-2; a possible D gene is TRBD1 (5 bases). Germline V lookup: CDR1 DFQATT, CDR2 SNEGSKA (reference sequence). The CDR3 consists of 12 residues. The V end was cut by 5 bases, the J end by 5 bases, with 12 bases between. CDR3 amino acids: CSASVSGYGYTF. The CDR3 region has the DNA TGCAGTGCTTCTGTATCAGGGTATGGCTACACCTTC.

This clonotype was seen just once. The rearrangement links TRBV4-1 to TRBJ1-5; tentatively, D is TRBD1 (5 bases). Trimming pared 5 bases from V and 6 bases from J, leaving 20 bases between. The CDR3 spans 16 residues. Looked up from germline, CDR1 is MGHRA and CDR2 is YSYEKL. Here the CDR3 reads CASSSQSRAPSQPQHF. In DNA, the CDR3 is TGCGCCAGCAGCTCCCAAAGCAGGGCCCCAAGTCAGCCCCAGCATTTT.

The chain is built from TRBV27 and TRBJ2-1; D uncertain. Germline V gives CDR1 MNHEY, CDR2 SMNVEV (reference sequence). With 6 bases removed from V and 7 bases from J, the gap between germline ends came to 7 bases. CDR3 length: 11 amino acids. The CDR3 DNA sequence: TGTGCCAGCAGGTATGGAAATGAGCAGTTCTTC. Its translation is CASRYGNEQFF.

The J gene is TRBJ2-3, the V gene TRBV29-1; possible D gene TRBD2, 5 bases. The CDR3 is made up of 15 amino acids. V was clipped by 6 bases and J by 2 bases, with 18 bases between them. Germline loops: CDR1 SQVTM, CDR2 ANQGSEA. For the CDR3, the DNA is TGCAGCGTCCGGGGTGAGGGAAGGAACACAGATACGCAGTATTTT. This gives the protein CSVRGEGRNTDTQYF.

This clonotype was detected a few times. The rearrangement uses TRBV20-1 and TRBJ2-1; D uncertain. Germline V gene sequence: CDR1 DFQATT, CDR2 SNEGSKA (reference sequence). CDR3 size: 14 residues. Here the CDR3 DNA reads TGCAGCCCCCGGCGCGAAAGCTCCTACAATGAGCAGTTCTTC. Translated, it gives CSPRRESSYNEQFF.

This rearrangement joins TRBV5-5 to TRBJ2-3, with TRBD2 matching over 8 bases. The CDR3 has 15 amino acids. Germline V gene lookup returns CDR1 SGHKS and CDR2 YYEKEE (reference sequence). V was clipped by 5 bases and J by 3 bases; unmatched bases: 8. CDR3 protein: CASRPGGGSTDTQYF. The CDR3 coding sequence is TGTGCCAGCAGACCCGGGGGGGGAAGTACAGATACGCAGTATTTT.

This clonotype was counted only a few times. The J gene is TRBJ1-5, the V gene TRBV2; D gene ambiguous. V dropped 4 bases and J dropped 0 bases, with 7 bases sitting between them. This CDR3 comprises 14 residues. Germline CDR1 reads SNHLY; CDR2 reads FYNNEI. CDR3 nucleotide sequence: TGTGCCAGCAGTGGATTAGATAGCAATCAGCCCCAGCATTTT. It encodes CASSGLDSNQPQHF.

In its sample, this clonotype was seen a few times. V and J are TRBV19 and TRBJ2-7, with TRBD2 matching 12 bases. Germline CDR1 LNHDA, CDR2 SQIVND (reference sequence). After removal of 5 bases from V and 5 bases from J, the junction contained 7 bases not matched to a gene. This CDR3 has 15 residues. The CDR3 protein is CASSSGLAGRHEQYF. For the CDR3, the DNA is TGTGCCAGTAGTTCCGGACTAGCGGGACGCCACGAGCAGTACTTC.

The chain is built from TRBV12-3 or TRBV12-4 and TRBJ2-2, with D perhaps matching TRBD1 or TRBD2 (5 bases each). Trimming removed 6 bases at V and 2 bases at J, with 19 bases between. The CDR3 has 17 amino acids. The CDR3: CASRTPGTFKNTGELFF. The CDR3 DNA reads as TGTGCCAGCAGGACACCCGGGACCTTTAAAAACACCGGGGAGCTGTTTTTT.

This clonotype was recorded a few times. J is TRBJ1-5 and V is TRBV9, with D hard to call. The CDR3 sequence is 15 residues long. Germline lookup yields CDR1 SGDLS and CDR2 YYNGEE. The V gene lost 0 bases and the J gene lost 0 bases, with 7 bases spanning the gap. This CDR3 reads CASSVGTASNQPQHF. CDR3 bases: TGTGCCAGCAGCGTAGGGACGGCTAGCAATCAGCCCCAGCATTTT.

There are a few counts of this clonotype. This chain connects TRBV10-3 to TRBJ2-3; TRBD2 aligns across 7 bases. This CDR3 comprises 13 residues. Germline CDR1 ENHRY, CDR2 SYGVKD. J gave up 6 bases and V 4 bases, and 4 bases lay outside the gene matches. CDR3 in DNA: TGTGCCATCAGTGGGAACGGGGGGGATACGCAGTATTTT. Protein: CAISGNGGDTQYF.

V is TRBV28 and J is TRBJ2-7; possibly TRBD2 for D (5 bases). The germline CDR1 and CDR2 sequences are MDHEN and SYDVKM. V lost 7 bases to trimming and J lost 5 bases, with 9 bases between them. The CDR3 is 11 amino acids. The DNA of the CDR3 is TGTGCCAGCACTAGGGAGCACGAGCAGTACTTC. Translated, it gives CASTREHEQYF.

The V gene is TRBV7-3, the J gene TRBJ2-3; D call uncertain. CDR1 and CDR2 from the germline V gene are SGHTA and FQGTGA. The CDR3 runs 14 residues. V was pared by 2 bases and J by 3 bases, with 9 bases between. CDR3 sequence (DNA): TGTGCCAGCAGCTTACTCGGAAAAACAGATACGCAGTATTTT. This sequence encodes CASSLLGKTDTQYF.

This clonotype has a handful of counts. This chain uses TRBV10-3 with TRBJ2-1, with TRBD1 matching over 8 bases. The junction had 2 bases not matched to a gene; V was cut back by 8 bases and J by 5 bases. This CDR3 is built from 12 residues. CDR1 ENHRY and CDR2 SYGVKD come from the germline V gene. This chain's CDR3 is CAIADRDNEQFF. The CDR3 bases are TGTGCCATCGCGGACAGGGACAATGAGCAGTTCTTC.

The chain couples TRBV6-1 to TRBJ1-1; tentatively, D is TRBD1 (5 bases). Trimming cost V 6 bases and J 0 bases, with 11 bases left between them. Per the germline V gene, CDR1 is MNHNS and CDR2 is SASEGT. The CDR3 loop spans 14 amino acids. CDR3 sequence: CASRSRQMNTEAFF. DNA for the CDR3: TGTGCCAGCAGATCAAGACAGATGAACACTGAAGCTTTCTTT.